This TCR beta chain originates from a study of T cells after yellow fever vaccination. General study points: Abundant contaminating clonotypes from the bulk population could appear in FACS-sorted repertoires. Peak timing came faster in the weaker secondary response, day 5 versus 15.

The CDR3 runs 14 residues. The V end lost 0 bases, the J end lost 8 bases, and 12 bases lay between the germline ends. Germline V gives CDR1 SGHRS, CDR2 YFSETQ. A remark on this clonotype: Its target is not known.

Each CDR3 protein gets one entry after TCRdb re-called the 5' RACE reads with MiXCR. The top ten clones hold roughly 17% of a sample with approximately 580,000 distinct CDR3 sequences, around 16% of them seen once. The chain recombines TRBV5-1 with TRBJ2-1; the D gene is possibly TRBD1 (5 bases). The sequence was collected from a man aged 18 to 29 who received the YFV17D yellow fever vaccine. The material sequenced was PBMCs, taken around 5 days after the first yellow fever vaccination. In nucleotides, the CDR3 is TGCGCCAGCAGCTTGGGGGGCACTAACGATGAGCAGTTCTTC. This translates into CASSLGGTNDEQFF.